This T cell receptor (beta chain) came from a study of blood T cell repertoires in COVID-19. About the study: Spain, Italy and the United States supplied samples that represented acute and convalescent COVID-19. From T cells, B-cell-depleted T cells, or PBMCs came the material, which was cDNA or gDNA.

Seattle enrolled patients during active infection and tracked them longitudinally. Trimming took 3 bases from V and 5 from J, leaving 10 bases between them. The CDR3 runs 13 residues. Looked up from germline, CDR1 is MNHNS and CDR2 is SASEGT. Study processing details: Researchers report that nucleated cell counts were estimated from reference gene primer amplification. The repertoire was sequenced with immunoSEQ multiplex PCR; TCRdb's copy has only in-frame clones and lacks some. That table furnishes V, J and clone size, whereas the DNA furnished D and trimming. The sample includes roughly 500,000 clones, approximately 92% of them seen just once.

The receptor comes from a man aged 18 to 30 with COVID-19, enrolled during active disease. Sample: peripheral blood. The rearrangement links TRBV6-1 to TRBJ1-2; no reliable D call. The CDR3 nucleotides are TGTGCCAGCAGTGATATGGGCCTTTATGGCTACACCTTC. Encoded protein: CASSDMGLYGYTF.